This T cell receptor (beta chain) appears in the sequencing data of a study of OX40 agonist ivuxolimab in advanced cancers. Study as a whole: Participants, 75% to 90% male, averaged approximately 56 years of age, ranging from roughly 23 to 80. Checkpoint inhibitors had been given previously to around 38% of patients. Three patients had partial responses: one hepatocellular carcinoma, two cutaneous melanoma. Overall study results and limits: In the 0.1 to 3.0 mg/kg range, CD4+ and CD8+ blood T cells had expanded clonally by week 6.

As for this clone: No antigen is known for it.

Repertoires were generated with immunoSEQ multiplex PCR, while TCRdb's copy carries only in-frame clones and drops some. The sample lists some 30,000 clones; roughly 84% were seen once. The CDR3 consists of 13 residues. V lost 0 bases and J lost 9, with 9 bases in between. Germline V gene sequence: CDR1 MGHRA, CDR2 YSYEKL. Here the sequenced sample was CD4+ or CD8+ T cells sorted from blood, taken in a trial of the OX40 agonist ivuxolimab. The TCR originated in an adult with an advanced solid tumor such as melanoma, head and neck, liver or kidney cancer. V and J are TRBV4-1 and TRBJ2-1; no definite D call. Written as DNA, the CDR3 is TGCGCCAGCAGCCAAGAGCCATACGGTGAGCAGTTCTTC. Amino acid sequence: CASSQEPYGEQFF.